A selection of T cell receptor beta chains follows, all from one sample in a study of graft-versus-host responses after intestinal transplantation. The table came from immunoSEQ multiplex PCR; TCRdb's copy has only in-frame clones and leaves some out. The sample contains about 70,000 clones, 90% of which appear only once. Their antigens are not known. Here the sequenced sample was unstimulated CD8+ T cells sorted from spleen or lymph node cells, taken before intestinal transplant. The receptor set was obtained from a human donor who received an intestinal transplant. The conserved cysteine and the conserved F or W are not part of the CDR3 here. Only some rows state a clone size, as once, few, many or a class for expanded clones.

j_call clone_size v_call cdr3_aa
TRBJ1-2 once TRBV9 ASSPRTGLGYT
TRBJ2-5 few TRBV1 TSSQGGQGDQETQY
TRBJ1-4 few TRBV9 ASSVTGSDEKLF
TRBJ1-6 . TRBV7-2 ASSSRVGQGLDSPLH
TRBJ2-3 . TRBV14 ASSQFRVAGDATQY
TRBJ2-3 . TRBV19 ASTGAPTTDTQY
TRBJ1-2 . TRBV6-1 ATPGQGAELLGYT
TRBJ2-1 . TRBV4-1 ASSQVPAGGLGEQF
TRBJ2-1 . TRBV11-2 ASSGLAGDNEQF
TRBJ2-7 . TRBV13 ASSPRGPRSYEQY
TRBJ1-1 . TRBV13 ASSDRTGSSGAGVWEYTEAF
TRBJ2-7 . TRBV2 ASKPGQGAGEQY
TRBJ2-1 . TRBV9 ASGGASGYSEQF
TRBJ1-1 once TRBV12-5 ASGPPQNTEAF
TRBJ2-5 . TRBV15 ATKQGSGGPQETQY